This T cell receptor (beta chain) was sequenced for a study of blood T cells in healthy people across ages. Points on this clonotype: Its specificity is unknown.

The total RNA that was extracted per sample amounted to at least 5 micrograms. Study results and limitations: Higher diversity, along with more naive CD4+ cells, distinguished long-lived donors from aged donors.

Using a J-beta primer mix together with a sample-barcoded 5' primer, a second PCR was run for roughly 6 to 11 cycles. TCRdb redid the calling of the 5' RACE reads with MiXCR, one entry per CDR3 protein. This sample yields 1.5 million to 2 million distinct CDR3 sequences, of which 34% are seen a single time; around 11% belongs to the top ten. Germline values: CDR1 DFQATT, CDR2 SNEGSKA (reference sequence). The CDR3 has 13 amino acids. With 1 base removed from V and 1 base from J, the gap between germline ends came to 7 bases. The TCR sequence derives from a young woman in good health. The sequenced material came from blood. The V gene is TRBV20-1, the J gene TRBJ1-2; D remains ambiguous. The CDR3 sequence is CSARGQFNYGYTF. Here the CDR3 DNA reads TGCAGTGCTAGAGGCCAGTTTAACTATGGCTACACCTTC.